This passage covers 27 T cell receptor beta chains from one sample sequenced in a study of cytomegalovirus exposure and HLA in healthy donors. Both 60 Vbeta primers and 13 Jbeta primers went into the PCR. Method: immunoSEQ multiplex PCR; TCRdb's copy keeps in-frame clones and lacks some. The sample lists 100,000 to 150,000 clones, around 78% seen once, with around 1.8% in the top ten. Sequences were obtained from PBMCs. Every receptor here comes from a woman in her thirties or forties in good health and CMV-seronegative.

The gene calls are TRBV1 and TRBJ2-2; the D call in the table, TRBD2, was not verified against the DNA. TRBV1 is termed a pseudogene. This CDR3 is 18 amino acids long. The CDR3 loop is CTSSQDEAFPDYTGELFF. CDR3 DNA: TGCACCAGCAGCCAAGATGAGGCGTTCCCGGACTACACCGGGGAGCTGTTTTTT.

The chain links TRBV29-1 to TRBJ1-1, with TRBD1 as a possible D gene (5 bases). Trimming shortened V by 4 bases and J by 8 bases, and 11 bases separated the two germline ends. This CDR3 has 11 residues. Germline CDR1 reads SQVTM; CDR2 reads ANQGSEA. CDR3 DNA: TGCAGCGTTGGGGGCGCTGGGGAAGCTTTCTTT. This gives the protein CSVGGAGEAFF.

J is TRBJ1-2 and V is TRBV19; possibly TRBD1 for D (5 bases). The CDR3 totals 15 residues. V lost 6 bases, J lost 4 bases, and 18 bases lay in between. In germline, CDR1 is LNHDA, CDR2 SQIVND (reference sequence). The CDR3 is CASSIRTPGVYGYTF. CDR3 coding DNA: TGTGCCAGTAGCATCCGGACGCCGGGGGTCTATGGCTACACCTTC.

J is TRBJ1-6 and V is TRBV28; 9 bases are shared with TRBD1. The trim removed 4 bases at V and 7 bases at J, leaving 5 bases unmatched. This CDR3 has 15 amino acids. Looked up from germline, CDR1 is MDHEN and CDR2 is SYDVKM. For the CDR3, the DNA is TGTGCCAGCAGTTCGGGACAGGGCGACAATTCACCCCTCCACTTT. Amino acid sequence: CASSSGQGDNSPLHF.

As to this clone: The sample contains more than one DNA sequence encoding this CDR3. The rearrangement joins TRBV10-2 to TRBJ2-7, with 7 bases identical to TRBD2. The junction had 5 bases not matched to a gene; V was cut back by 7 bases and J by 2 bases. Per the germline V gene, CDR1 is WSHSY and CDR2 is SAAADI. This CDR3 comprises 13 residues. The CDR3 protein is CASNSAGAYEQYF. CDR3 DNA sequence: TGCGCCAGCAACTCGGCGGGGGCCTACGAGCAGTACTTC.

CDR3 region: CASSDSNSNYGYTF. In DNA, the CDR3 is TGTGCCAGCAGCGACAGTAATTCTAACTATGGCTACACCTTC. The rearrangement links TRBV9 to TRBJ1-2; D is uncertain. The CDR3 sequence is 14 residues long. Germline V CDR1 and CDR2: SGDLS, YYNGEE. V was pared by 3 bases and J by 0 bases, with 9 bases between.

The rearrangement links TRBV6-4 to TRBJ2-3, with 9 bases fitting TRBD2. CDR1 and CDR2 (germline): MRHNA, SNTAGT. The J segment lost 1 base and the V segment lost 5 bases, leaving 1 base of the junction unmatched. The CDR3 has 14 residues. DNA for the CDR3: TGTGCCAGCAGTTCTAGCGGGGGCACAGATACGCAGTATTTT. Translated: CASSSSGGTDTQYF.

This sequence joins TRBV5-1 and TRBJ1-1; 8 positions agree with TRBD1. The CDR3 has 14 amino acids. Germline trimming cut 5 bases from V and 4 bases from J; bases unmatched to any gene: 7. Looked up from germline, CDR1 is SGHRS and CDR2 is YFSETQ. Written as DNA, the CDR3 is TGCGCCAGCAGGTACTCCACAGGGGGCACTGAAGCTTTCTTT. Amino acid sequence: CASRYSTGGTEAFF.

This chain connects TRBV7-8 to TRBJ2-2; tentative D call: TRBD1 (6 bases). Germline CDR1 is SGHVS and CDR2 is FQNEAQ. The CDR3 is made up of 19 amino acids. Trimming cost V 3 bases and J 1 base, with 21 bases left between them. This CDR3 reads CASSLRGTDSSMNTGELFF. CDR3 nucleotides: TGTGCCAGCAGCTTGAGGGGAACGGACAGCTCAATGAACACCGGGGAGCTGTTTTTT.

This chain connects TRBV27 to TRBJ1-1; a weak D match, TRBD1 (5 bases). Germline V CDR1 and CDR2: MNHEY, SMNVEV (reference sequence). The CDR3 contains 15 residues. Trimming shortened V by 5 bases and J by 6 bases, and 19 bases separated the two germline ends. CDR3 nucleotide sequence: TGTGCCAGCAGTCCCCTAGCGGACCGGGGGGCTGAAGCTTTCTTT. Encoded protein: CASSPLADRGAEAFF.

This chain connects TRBV7-2 to TRBJ2-2; 10 bases map to TRBD2. Germline V gene sequence: CDR1 SGHTA, CDR2 FQGNSA. The CDR3 has 16 residues. Germline trimming cut 5 bases from V and 5 bases from J; bases unmatched to any gene: 8. CDR3 protein: CASSGGASGGTGELFF. CDR3 in DNA: TGTGCCAGCAGCGGTGGTGCTAGCGGGGGTACCGGGGAGCTGTTTTTT.

The rearrangement uses TRBV7-2 and TRBJ2-5; D is perhaps TRBD1 (6 bases). The V gene's germline CDR1 is SGHTA and CDR2 FQGNSA. The length of the CDR3 is 18 residues. V lost 2 bases, J lost 9 bases, and 28 bases lay in between. CDR3 sequence: CASSLTAPGARGLEAQYF. The CDR3 DNA reads TGTGCCAGCAGCTTAACCGCCCCCGGGGCAAGGGGGTTGGAGGCCCAGTACTTC.

The genes are TRBV27 and TRBJ1-2; 8 nucleotides line up with TRBD1. Trimming at V came to 2 bases and at J to 6 bases, leaving 8 bases not matched to a gene. The CDR3 is made up of 15 amino acids. CDR1 is MNHEY and CDR2 is SMNVEV in the germline V gene (reference sequence). The CDR3 region is CASSLIPPGGNGYTF. CDR3 nucleotide sequence: TGTGCCAGCAGTTTAATTCCGCCAGGGGGCAATGGCTACACCTTC.

This clone was observed once. The rearrangement links TRBV6-8 to TRBJ2-2; 10 bases align to TRBD1. Germline CDR1 is MNHGY and CDR2 is SAAAGT. V shed 5 bases, J shed 5 bases, and the junction held 2 bases outside the gene matches. The CDR3 has 14 amino acids. The CDR3 reads CASSAGQGTGELFF. The CDR3 DNA sequence: TGTGCCAGCAGTGCGGGACAGGGGACCGGGGAGCTGTTTTTT.

The chain combines TRBV10-3 with TRBJ2-3, with TRBD2 matching over 7 bases. The CDR3 runs 16 residues. J was trimmed by 0 bases and V by 0 bases; bases with no gene match: 3. In germline, CDR1 is ENHRY, CDR2 SYGVKD. CDR3 sequence reads: CAISESNGGSTDTQYF. DNA of the CDR3: TGTGCCATCAGTGAGTCGAACGGGGGGAGCACAGATACGCAGTATTTT.

The V gene is TRBV5-1, the J gene TRBJ1-3, with 8 positions matching TRBD1. Germline values: CDR1 SGHRS, CDR2 YFSETQ. The CDR3 loop spans 15 amino acids. The trim removed 3 bases at V and 4 bases at J, leaving 6 bases unmatched. This CDR3 is CASSSGTGGGNTIYF. The CDR3, as DNA: TGCGCCAGCAGCTCCGGGACAGGAGGAGGAAACACCATATATTTT.

The rearrangement uses TRBV9 and TRBJ1-1, with 9 bases identical to TRBD1. This CDR3 has 14 residues. Germline CDR1 is SGDLS and CDR2 is YYNGEE. J gave up 4 bases and V 3 bases, and 4 bases lay outside the gene matches. The CDR3 DNA reads TGTGCCAGCAGCGCCTTGGACAGGGGCACTGAAGCTTTCTTT. Residues: CASSALDRGTEAFF.

J is TRBJ2-7 and V is TRBV29-1; D is undetermined. Trimming removed 2 bases at V and 4 bases at J, with 12 bases between. Per germline, CDR1 SQVTM and CDR2 ANQGSEA. The CDR3 runs 13 residues. Written as DNA, the CDR3 is TGCAGCGTTGAAAATCCCTCCTCGTACGAGCAGTACTTC. Protein product: CSVENPSSYEQYF.

The rearrangement joins TRBV30 to TRBJ1-1; maybe TRBD1 (5 bases). The CDR3 extends over 12 amino acids. V lost 2 bases, J lost 11 bases, and 15 bases lay in between. The germline gives CDR1 GTSNPN, CDR2 SVGIG (reference sequence). The CDR3 DNA is TGTGCCTGGAGTCGCAGGGAACTGTGCGCTTTCTTT. Translating it yields CAWSRRELCAFF. The variable domain in full, with the rest retrieved from reference TRBV30 and TRBJ1-1, is SQTIHQWPATLVQPVGSPLSLECTVEGTSNPNLYWYRQAAGRGLQLLFYSVGIGQISSEVPQNLSASRPQDRQFILSSKKLLLSDSGFYLCAWSRRELCAFFGQGTRLTVV.

The V and J genes are TRBV6-1 and TRBJ1-4; unclear D gene. The length of the CDR3 is 13 residues. Trimming took 1 base from V and 7 from J, leaving 7 bases between them. CDR1 and CDR2 (germline): MNHNS, SASEGT. Here the CDR3 DNA reads TGTGCCAGCAGTGAAGGGCAGGTTGAAAAACTGTTTTTT. Amino acid sequence: CASSEGQVEKLFF.

This clone has more than one count but fewer than ten. The chain links TRBV27 to TRBJ1-1; D is uncertain. The V end was cut by 1 base, the J end by 1 base, with 13 bases between. CDR1 is MNHEY and CDR2 is SMNVEV in the germline V gene (reference sequence). CDR3 length equals 16 residues. The CDR3 loop is CASSLFSGVGNTEAFF. The DNA of the CDR3 is TGTGCCAGCAGTTTATTTTCCGGGGTCGGGAACACTGAAGCTTTCTTT.

V usage is TRBV7-9 and J usage is TRBJ2-2, with 11 positions matching TRBD2. Trimming removed 8 bases from V and 5 bases from J; junction bases left unmatched: 7. CDR3 length: 15 residues. From germline, CDR1 is SEHNR and CDR2 FQNEAQ (reference sequence). CDR3 in amino acids: CASGGLAVRTGELFF. In DNA, the CDR3 is TGTGCCAGCGGGGGACTAGCGGTGAGAACCGGGGAGCTGTTTTTT.

The V and J genes are TRBV27 and TRBJ2-7; D perhaps matches TRBD2 (5 bases). Per germline, CDR1 MNHEY and CDR2 SMNVEV (reference sequence). This CDR3 region has 14 residues. V lost 5 bases to trimming and J lost 5 bases, with 16 bases between them. The CDR3 is CASSHPWAGDEQYF. The CDR3 nucleotides read TGTGCCAGCAGTCACCCTTGGGCCGGGGACGAGCAGTACTTC.

A note on this clone: One junction end does not reproduce the germline sequence, and a read error may be involved. The J gene is TRBJ2-4, the V gene TRBV5-4; 7 bases are shared with TRBD1. The CDR3 has 14 residues. In germline, CDR1 is SGHNT, CDR2 YYREEE (reference sequence). The CDR3 loop reads CASSTGDAKNSQYF. CDR3 nucleotide sequence: TGTGCCAGCAGTACAGGGGATGCCAAAAACAGTCAGTACTTC.

The genes are TRBV27 and TRBJ2-1; no clear D. This CDR3 is built from 15 residues. Germline CDR1 and CDR2: MNHEY and SMNVEV (reference sequence). V lost 1 base, J lost 6 bases, and 13 bases lay in between. DNA of the CDR3: TGTGCCAGCAGTTTATTGCCTCTCAACAGCAATGAGCAGTTCTTC. Encoded protein: CASSLLPLNSNEQFF.

The J gene is TRBJ2-1, the V gene TRBV19; 7 bases map to TRBD2. The ends lost 3 bases at V and 6 bases at J; junction bases unmatched: 5. Germline values: CDR1 LNHDA, CDR2 SQIVND (reference sequence). The CDR3 consists of 14 residues. The CDR3 DNA follows: TGTGCCAGTAGTATGAGCGGGACGATCAATGAGCAGTTCTTC. Its translation: CASSMSGTINEQFF.

The CDR3: CASSDKRGSTDTQYF. DNA for the CDR3: TGTGCCAGCAGCGATAAGCGGGGGAGCACAGATACGCAGTATTTT. The chain links TRBV7-3 to TRBJ2-3, with 8 bases fitting TRBD2. From germline, CDR1 is SGHTA and CDR2 FQGTGA. The V segment lost 5 bases and the J segment 0 bases; nucleotides outside the gene matches: 4. The CDR3 has 15 amino acids.